The T cell receptor beta chain described here comes from a study of blood T cell repertoires in COVID-19. Study at large: Collection of acute and convalescent COVID-19 samples took place in the United States, Italy and Spain. The analysed material was cDNA or gDNA that came from T cells, B-cell-depleted T cells, or PBMCs.

Under the authors' procedure: How many nucleated cells were present was estimated from reference gene primer amplification. TCRdb's copy holds only in-frame clones and misses some; the assay was immunoSEQ multiplex PCR. Clone size and the V and J calls come from that table; the DNA yielded D and trimming. The table includes around 280,000 clones, approximately 86% detected once. Germline V gene lookup returns CDR1 MNHEY and CDR2 SVGAGI. This CDR3 has 15 residues. J gave up 3 bases and V 4 bases, and 8 bases lay outside the gene matches. This receptor was identified in a woman between 50 and 59 years old who had recovered from COVID-19. The chain couples TRBV6-5 to TRBJ1-1, with 7 bases fitting TRBD1. The sample was peripheral blood. The CDR3 protein is CASSSPFRGYTEAFF. CDR3 bases: TGTGCCAGCAGTTCCCCTTTCAGGGGGTACACTGAAGCTTTCTTT.